The subject of this entry is one T cell receptor (beta chain). This clonotype showed up many times. Its antigen is not yet known. No qualities accompany the bases; no much larger clone lies one base away. TRIzol reagent was used to extract blood RNA from unsorted whole blood, while the DNeasy Blood & Tissue kit provided the germline DNA. Chronic HBV infection was present in the patients, and the patients were treatment-naive at sampling. Before surgery, about 4 milliliters of peripheral blood were collected into K2EDTA tubes. A constant-region primer and ProtoScript II reverse transcriptase were used to reverse-transcribe TCRbeta-specific cDNA from roughly 500 ng total RNA. The TCRbeta libraries were prepared through three rounds of nested multiplex PCR following a slightly modified ARM-PCR procedure. Each of the first two PCR rounds ran for nine to ten cycles and used multiplex TRBV1-TRBV30 forward primers together with a Cbeta reverse primer. Sample barcodes and Illumina adapters were attached in a final 25-cycle PCR using Deep VentR polymerase. Before sequencing, amplicons of 200-500 bp were gel-purified using a QIAquick gel extraction kit. An Illumina HiSeq 2500 was used to sequence the TCRbeta amplicons with 250-bp paired-end reads. Concerning the study's data processing: Trimmomatic v0.33 was used to quality-trim the reads, and FLASH v1.2.11 was used to merge paired reads so that full CDR3 sequences could be recovered. MiGEC v1.2.1b assigned V, D and J germline segments to the rearranged TCRbeta sequences. Clonotype statistics and Shannon-Wiener diversity indices were computed with VDJtools v1.0.0. Except for diversity analysis, only the 250 most abundant clonotypes of each sample were used in subsequent analyses to reduce sampling bias. Using fastp trimming at Q25 and MiXCR clonotype assembly, TCRdb reanalyzed the public sequencing data and kept in-frame beta chains. CDR3 protein duplicates are merged, each entry listing the most common genes and DNA. The V and J calls reflect TCRdb's pipeline rather than the authors' work. In all, the sample holds approximately 320,000 distinct CDR3 sequences, and roughly 60% of those were seen once. The ten largest clones represent over 15% of the sample.

This record comes from a study of tumor-infiltrating lymphocytes in primary liver carcinoma (dated by TCRdb to 2016 to 2017). Describing the broader study: Between late 2015 and March 2016, roughly five patients in China with histopathologically diagnosed primary liver carcinoma had surgical resection. High reproducibility was observed for the technical replicate repertoires, with mean shared-clone rates approximately 0.9 and correlation coefficients above 0.95. Each sample produced about 3.5 to 7.13 million productive TCRbeta reads, and read depth showed no significant difference between tissue types. Across five regions of each liver tumor, along with adjacent normal tissue and blood, the study brought together TCRbeta repertoire sequencing, expression microarrays and whole-exome sequencing. A total of 35 specimens from 5 patients, comprising approximately 25 tumor regions, 5 adjacent noncancerous liver tissues and 5 peripheral blood samples, were covered by TCRbeta repertoire sequencing. Of the five patients, three men and two women aged 30 to 69 years, four had hepatocellular carcinoma and one had combined HCC and intrahepatic cholangiocarcinoma. The tumors of the five patients were staged as T1-T3 N0M0, with maximum diameters ranging from about 4 to 11 cm. Results the study describes overall, beyond this receptor: The top 250 clones accounted for a significantly greater share of the repertoire in tumors than in blood (p = 0.039). Bulk unsorted samples precluded comparing CD4+ and CD8+ T cell repertoires. Because sequencing covered only the TCR beta chain and unpaired alpha chains were not captured, true repertoire diversity is likely underestimated. The study included only 4 to 6 patients, and the authors note findings should be validated in a larger study. Consistent with antigen-driven expansion, pairs of tumor regions showed higher repertoire overlap (mean roughly 35%) than either tumor-adjacent pairs (around 17%) or tumor-blood pairs (roughly 15%).

From the cysteine through the phenylalanine, the CDR3 covers 14 amino acids. Of the read, only the CDR3 DNA is kept; its 42 bases are in frame from base 1. CDR1 and CDR2 are read off the germline V gene as SQVTM and ANQGSEA. Relative to germline, V is 7 bases shorter and J is 3 bases shorter, with 16 bases between their ends. The receptor comes from a woman in her twenties or thirties with primary liver carcinoma and hepatitis B virus infection. The specimen sequenced was peripheral blood. The rearranged chain carries TRBV29-1 and TRBJ2-1; TRBD1 is a possible D gene, resting on 5 matching bases. Read as DNA, the sequence is TGCAGCGAACAGAAGGGGCAGGTCTACAATGAGCAGTTCTTC. Its amino acids are CSEQKGQVYNEQFF.